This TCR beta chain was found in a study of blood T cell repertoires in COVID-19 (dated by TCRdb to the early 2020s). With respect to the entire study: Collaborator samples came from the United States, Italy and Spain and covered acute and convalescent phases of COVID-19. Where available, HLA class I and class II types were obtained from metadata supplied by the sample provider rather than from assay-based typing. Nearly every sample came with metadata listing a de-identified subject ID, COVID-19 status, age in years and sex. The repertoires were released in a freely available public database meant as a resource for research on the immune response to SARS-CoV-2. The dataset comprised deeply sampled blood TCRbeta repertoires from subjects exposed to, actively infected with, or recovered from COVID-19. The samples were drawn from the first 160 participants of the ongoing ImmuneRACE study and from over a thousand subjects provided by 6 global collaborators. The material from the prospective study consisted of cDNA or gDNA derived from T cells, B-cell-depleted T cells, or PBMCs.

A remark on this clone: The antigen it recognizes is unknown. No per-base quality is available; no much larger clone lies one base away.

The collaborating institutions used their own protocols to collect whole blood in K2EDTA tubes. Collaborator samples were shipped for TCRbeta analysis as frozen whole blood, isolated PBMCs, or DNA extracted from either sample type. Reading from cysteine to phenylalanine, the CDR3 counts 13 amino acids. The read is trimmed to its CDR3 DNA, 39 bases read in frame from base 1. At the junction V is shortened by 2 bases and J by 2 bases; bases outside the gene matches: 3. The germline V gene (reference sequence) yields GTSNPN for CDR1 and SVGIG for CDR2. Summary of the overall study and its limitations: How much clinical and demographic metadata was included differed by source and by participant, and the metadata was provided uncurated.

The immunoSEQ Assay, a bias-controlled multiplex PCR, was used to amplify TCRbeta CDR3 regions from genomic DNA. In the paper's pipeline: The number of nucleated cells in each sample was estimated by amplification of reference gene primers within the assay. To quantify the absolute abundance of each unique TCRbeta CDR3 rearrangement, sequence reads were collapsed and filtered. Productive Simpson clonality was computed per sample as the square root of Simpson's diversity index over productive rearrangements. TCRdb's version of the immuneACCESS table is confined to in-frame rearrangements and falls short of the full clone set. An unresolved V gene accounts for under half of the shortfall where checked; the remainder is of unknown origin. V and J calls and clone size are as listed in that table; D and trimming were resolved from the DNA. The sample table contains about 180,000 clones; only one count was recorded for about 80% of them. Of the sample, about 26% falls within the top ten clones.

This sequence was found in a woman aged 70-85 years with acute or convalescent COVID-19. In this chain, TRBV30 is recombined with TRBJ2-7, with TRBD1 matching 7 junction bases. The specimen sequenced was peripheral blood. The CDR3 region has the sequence CAWSKGATYEQYF. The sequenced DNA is TGTGCCTGGAGTAAGGGGGCGACCTACGAGCAGTACTTC.